This T cell receptor beta chain was found in a study of T cells in Graves' hyperthyroidism and ophthalmopathy. With 3 bases clipped from V and 4 bases from J, the junction kept 7 bases outside the gene matches. This CDR3 contains 15 residues. Amplified TCR beta CDR3 regions came from RNA transcripts. Researchers ran a first-round RT-PCR on the TCR CDR3 using the HTBI primer set. A single record per CDR3 protein comes from TCRdb applying MiXCR to the multiplex PCR reads. There are roughly 100,000 distinct CDR3 sequences in the sample; over 45% occur only once, and 20% to 30% lies in the top ten. The TCR was taken from a man aged 35-49 years with Graves' hyperthyroidism. This chain links TRBV12-3 or TRBV12-4 with TRBJ2-3; 7 positions agree with TRBD2. Sequencing input: blood. This CDR3 reads CASSFGGGRADTQYF. The CDR3 coding sequence is TGTGCCAGCAGTTTTGGCGGGGGTAGGGCAGATACGCAGTATTTT.